This T cell receptor (beta chain) was captured by sequencing in a study of shared clonotypes between healthy human individuals. Findings and limits, study-wide: Sharing across a few donors was seen in 4% to 6.5% of naive CD4 clonotypes.

This clone was seen only once. Its antigen is not identified. The V and J ends lost 6 bases and 1 base, in that order; junction bases with no gene match: 1. The CDR3 is 14 residues long. CDR1 is MGHDK, CDR2 SYGVNS, per germline. Each PCR replicate from the sorted subsets contained 200 to 250 ng DNA, which is tens of thousands of T cell genomes. The table came from immunoSEQ multiplex PCR; TCRdb's copy has only in-frame clones and leaves some out. The sample includes more than 1,200,000 clones, approximately 98.5% of them seen just once. All donors qualified as healthy HIV-negative adults and had experienced no recent acute infections or vaccinations.

The rearrangement joins TRBV25-1 to TRBJ1-1, with 11 bases that match TRBD1. Sequencing input: naive CD4+ T cells sorted from blood. Sample subset: CD45RA+ positively selected. The TCR comes from a man aged 30-40 years in good health. The CDR3 is CASSGTGGNTEAFF. As DNA, the CDR3 is TGTGCCAGCAGCGGGACAGGGGGGAACACTGAAGCTTTCTTT.